This T cell receptor beta chain derives from a study of graft-versus-host responses after intestinal transplantation. Study-wide context: Multivisceral, liver-intestinal, or isolated intestinal transplants were received by the recipients.

Worth noting for this clone: Its antigen is currently unknown.

Generated by immunoSEQ multiplex PCR, the TCRdb table keeps only in-frame clones and is missing some. This sample has about 99,000 clones, with around 93% found just once. General study findings and limits: Researchers found GvH clones in recipient marrow, and some showed up first in ileum or blood.

CDR1 is SNHLY, CDR2 FYNNEI, per germline. Trimming stripped 4 bases from V and 5 bases from J, with 6 bases between. CDR3 length equals 12 residues. The TCR comes from a human donor who was the organ donor for an intestinal transplant. The chain joins TRBV2 to TRBJ2-1; D is ambiguous. The specimen was unstimulated CD8+ T cells sorted from spleen or lymph node cells, collected before transplant. For the CDR3, the DNA is TGTGCCAGCAGTGGGGCCCACAATGAGCAGTTCTTC. Translation gives CASSGAHNEQFF.